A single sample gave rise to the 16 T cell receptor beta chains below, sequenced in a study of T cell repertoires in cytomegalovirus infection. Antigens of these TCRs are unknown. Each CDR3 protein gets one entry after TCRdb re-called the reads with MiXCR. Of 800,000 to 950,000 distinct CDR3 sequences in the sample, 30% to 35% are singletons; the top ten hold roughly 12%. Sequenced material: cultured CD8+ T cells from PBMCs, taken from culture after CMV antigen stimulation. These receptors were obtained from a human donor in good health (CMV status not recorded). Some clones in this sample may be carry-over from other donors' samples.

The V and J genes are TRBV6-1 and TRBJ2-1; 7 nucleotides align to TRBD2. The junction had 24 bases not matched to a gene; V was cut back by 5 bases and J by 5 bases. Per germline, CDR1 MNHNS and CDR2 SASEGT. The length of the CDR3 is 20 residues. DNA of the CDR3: TGTGCCAGCAGTACATCCTTTTATAAGGCTTCGACTAGCTTACACAATGAGCAGTTCTTC. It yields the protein CASSTSFYKASTSLHNEQFF.

CDR3 region: CASSHPTGSITDTQYF. As DNA, the CDR3 is TGTGCCAGCAGCCACCCTACGGGGTCTATCACAGATACGCAGTATTTT. The rearrangement links TRBV27 to TRBJ2-3; TRBD2 might be the D (5 bases). The V end was cut by 6 bases, the J end by 2 bases, with 18 bases between. Germline V gene data show CDR1 as MNHEY and CDR2 as SMNVEV (reference sequence). The CDR3 has 16 amino acids.

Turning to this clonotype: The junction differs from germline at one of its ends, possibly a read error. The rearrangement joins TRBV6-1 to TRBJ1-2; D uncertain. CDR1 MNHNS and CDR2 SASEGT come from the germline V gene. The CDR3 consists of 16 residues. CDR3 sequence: CASSEASQHRSYGCTF. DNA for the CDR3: TGTGCCAGCAGTGAAGCCAGCCAGCACCGCTCCTATGGCTGCACCTTC.

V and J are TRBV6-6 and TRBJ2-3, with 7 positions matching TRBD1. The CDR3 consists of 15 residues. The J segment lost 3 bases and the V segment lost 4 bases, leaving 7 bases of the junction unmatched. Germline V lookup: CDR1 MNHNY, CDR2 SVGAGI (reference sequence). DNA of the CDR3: TGTGCCAGCAGTTTCTCCTCGGACAGGACAGATACGCAGTATTTT. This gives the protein CASSFSSDRTDTQYF.

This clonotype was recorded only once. Written as DNA, the CDR3 is TGCAGCGCCTGGGGCGGGGACCTTGGCACAGATACGCAGTATTTT. It encodes CSAWGGDLGTDTQYF. V gene TRBV29-1 combines with J gene TRBJ2-3, with a tentative D call TRBD2 (6 bases). In germline, CDR1 is SQVTM, CDR2 ANQGSEA. The CDR3 loop spans 15 amino acids. The V and J ends lost 7 bases and 1 base respectively, with 18 bases between them.

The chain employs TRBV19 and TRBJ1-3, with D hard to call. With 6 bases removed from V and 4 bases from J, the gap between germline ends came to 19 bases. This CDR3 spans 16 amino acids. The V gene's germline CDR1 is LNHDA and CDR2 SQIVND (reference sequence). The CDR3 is CASSITFDTEGNTIYF. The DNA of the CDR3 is TGTGCCAGTAGCATCACGTTCGACACGGAGGGAAACACCATATATTTT.

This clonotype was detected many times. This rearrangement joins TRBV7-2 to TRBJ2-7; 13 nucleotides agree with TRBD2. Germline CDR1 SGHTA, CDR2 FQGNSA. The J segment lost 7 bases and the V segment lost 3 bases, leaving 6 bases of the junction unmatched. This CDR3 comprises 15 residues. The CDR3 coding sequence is TGTGCCAGCAGCTTGGGACTAGCGGGGTTAGGGGAGCAGTACTTC. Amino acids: CASSLGLAGLGEQYF. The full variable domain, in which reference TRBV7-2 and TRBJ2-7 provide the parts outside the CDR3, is GAGVSQSPSNKVTEKGKDVELRCDPISGHTALYWYRQSLGQGLEFLIYFQGNSAPDKSGLPSDRFSAERTGGSVSTLTIQRTQQEDSAVYLCASSLGLAGLGEQYFGPGTRLTVT.

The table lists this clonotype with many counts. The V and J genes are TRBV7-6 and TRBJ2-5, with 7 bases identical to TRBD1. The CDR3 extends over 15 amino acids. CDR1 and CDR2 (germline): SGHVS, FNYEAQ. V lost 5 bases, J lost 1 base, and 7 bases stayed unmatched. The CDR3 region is CASSASTGFQETQYF. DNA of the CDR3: TGTGCCAGCAGCGCATCGACAGGGTTCCAAGAGACCCAGTACTTC.

This CDR3 reads CASRVSGGRVNEQFF. The CDR3 region has the DNA TGTGCCAGCCGAGTTAGCGGGGGGCGGGTCAATGAGCAGTTCTTC. The rearrangement links TRBV2 to TRBJ2-1; the match to TRBD2 covers 10 bases. Germline V gene sequence: CDR1 SNHLY, CDR2 FYNNEI. Unmatched junction bases numbered 10, after V lost 8 bases and J lost 6 bases. This CDR3 comprises 15 residues. Full variable domain (missing parts from reference TRBV2 and TRBJ2-1): EPEVTQTPSHQVTQMGQEVILRCVPISNHLYFYWYRQILGQKVEFLVSFYNNEISEKSEIFDDQFSVERPDGSNFTLKIRSTKLEDSAMYFCASRVSGGRVNEQFFGPGTRLTVL.

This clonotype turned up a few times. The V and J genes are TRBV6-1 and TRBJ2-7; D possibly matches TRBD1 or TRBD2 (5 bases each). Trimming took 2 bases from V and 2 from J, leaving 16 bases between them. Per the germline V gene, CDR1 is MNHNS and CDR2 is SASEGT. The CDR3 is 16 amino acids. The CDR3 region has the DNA TGTGCCAGCAGTGAAACACCCCGGGACGGTACCTACGAGCAGTACTTC. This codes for CASSETPRDGTYEQYF.

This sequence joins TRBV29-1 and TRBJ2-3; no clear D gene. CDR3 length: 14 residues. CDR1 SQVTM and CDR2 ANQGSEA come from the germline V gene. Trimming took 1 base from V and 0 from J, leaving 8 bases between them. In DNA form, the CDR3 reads TGCAGCGTTGAAGGGATTCCTAGCACAGATACGCAGTATTTT. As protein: CSVEGIPSTDTQYF.

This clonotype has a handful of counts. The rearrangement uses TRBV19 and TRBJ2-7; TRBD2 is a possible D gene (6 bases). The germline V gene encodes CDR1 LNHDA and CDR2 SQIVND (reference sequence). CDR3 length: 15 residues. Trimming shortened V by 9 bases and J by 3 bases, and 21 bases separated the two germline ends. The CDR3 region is CASSRRGRRDYEQYF. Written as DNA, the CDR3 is TGTGCCAGCAGCCGGAGGGGCCGAAGGGACTACGAGCAGTACTTC. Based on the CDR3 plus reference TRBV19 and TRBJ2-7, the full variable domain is DGGITQSPKYLFRKEGQNVTLSCEQNLNHDAMYWYRQDPGQGLRLIYYSQIVNDFQKGDIAEGYSVSREKKESFPLTVTSAQKNPTAFYLCASSRRGRRDYEQYFGPGTRLTVT.

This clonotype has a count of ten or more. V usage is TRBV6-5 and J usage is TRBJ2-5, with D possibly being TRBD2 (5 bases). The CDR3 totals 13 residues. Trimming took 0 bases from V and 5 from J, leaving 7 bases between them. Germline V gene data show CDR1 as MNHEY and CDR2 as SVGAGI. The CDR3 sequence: CASSYSTGETQYF. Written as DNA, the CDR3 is TGTGCCAGCAGTTACTCGACGGGGGAGACCCAGTACTTC.

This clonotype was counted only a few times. The CDR3 sequence is CASSYAGTAYEQYV. CDR3 DNA sequence: TGTGCCAGCAGTTACGCCGGGACAGCCTACGAGCAGTACGTC. The chain combines TRBV6-2 or TRBV6-3 with TRBJ2-7; 7 nucleotides agree with TRBD1. Germline CDR1 and CDR2: MNHEY and SVGEGT. V lost 2 bases, J lost 2 bases, and 3 bases stayed unmatched. The CDR3 extends over 14 amino acids.

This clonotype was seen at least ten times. CDR3 DNA sequence: TGTGCCAGCAGCTTAGCGGATCAAGCTTGGATGGGGGAGACCTACAATGAGCAGTTCTTC. It encodes CASSLADQAWMGETYNEQFF. This chain links TRBV7-9 with TRBJ2-1; D tentatively reads TRBD1 or TRBD2 (5 bases each). V lost 0 bases and J lost 2, with 23 bases in between. CDR1 and CDR2 (germline): SEHNR, FQNEAQ (reference sequence). The CDR3 sequence is 20 residues long.

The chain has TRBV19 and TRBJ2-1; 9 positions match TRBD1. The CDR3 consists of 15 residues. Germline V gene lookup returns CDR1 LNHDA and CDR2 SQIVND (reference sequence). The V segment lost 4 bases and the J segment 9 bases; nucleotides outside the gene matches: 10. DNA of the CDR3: TGTGCCAGTAGTACCCGGGACAGGGATTTCGGTGAGCAGTTCTTC. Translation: CASSTRDRDFGEQFF.